One TCR beta chain is described in this entry. These data come from a study of patients and donors after allogeneic stem cell transplantation. MiXCR was run by TCRdb on the RT-PCR reads, yielding one entry per CDR3 protein. The sample records around 90,000 distinct CDR3 sequences, 40% to 60% being singletons. The junction had 13 bases not matched to a gene; V was cut back by 6 bases and J by 3 bases. This CDR3 comprises 16 residues. Germline V lookup: CDR1 LGHNA, CDR2 YNFKEQ. The TCR sequence derives from a human donor who was either an allogeneic HSCT recipient or a stem cell or donor lymphocyte infusion donor (not recorded which). It is not recorded whose cells these are; they may come from a transplant donor. Sequencing was done on a sample of blood, either unsorted or a sorted T cell fraction (not recorded which). V and J are TRBV4-2 and TRBJ2-5; 7 bases map to TRBD1. The CDR3 protein is CASSRIAGTAEETQYF. DNA of the CDR3: TGTGCCAGCAGTCGGATTGCCGGGACAGCAGAAGAGACCCAGTACTTC.